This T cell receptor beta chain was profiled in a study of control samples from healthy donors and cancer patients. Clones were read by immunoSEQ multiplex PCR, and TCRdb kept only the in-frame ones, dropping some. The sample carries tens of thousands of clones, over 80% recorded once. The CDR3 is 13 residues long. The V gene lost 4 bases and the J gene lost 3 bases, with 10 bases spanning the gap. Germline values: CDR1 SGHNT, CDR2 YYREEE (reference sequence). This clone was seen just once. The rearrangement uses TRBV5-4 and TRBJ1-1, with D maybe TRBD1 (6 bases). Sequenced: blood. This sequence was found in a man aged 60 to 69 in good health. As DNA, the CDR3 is TGTGCCAGCAGCCGGGACACTCACACTGAAGCTTTCTTT. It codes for CASSRDTHTEAFF.